The sequence of this TCR beta chain was determined in a study of shared clonotypes between healthy human individuals. This clone was observed a handful of times. Repertoires were generated with immunoSEQ multiplex PCR, while TCRdb's copy carries only in-frame clones and drops some. This sample has 640,000 or so clones, with roughly 70% found just once. Free of recent acute infections or vaccinations, the donors were healthy HIV-negative adults. The receptor was isolated from a woman aged 25-40 years in good health. Sequenced: memory CD4+ T cells sorted from blood. Subset given: CD45RA-negative fraction.

The CDR3 DNA follows: TGTGCCAGCACCATAGCGGGAGTCCACTTCTTC. Its protein product is CASTIAGVHFF. The chain combines TRBV28 with TRBJ2-1, with TRBD2 matching 9 bases. The CDR3 spans 11 residues. The germline V gene encodes CDR1 MDHEN and CDR2 SYDVKM. J was trimmed by 16 bases and V by 7 bases; bases with no gene match: 8.